Listed here are 29 T cell receptor beta chains from one sample, sequenced in a study of T cell changes during pregnancy in multiple sclerosis. The repertoire was sequenced with immunoSEQ multiplex PCR; TCRdb's copy has only in-frame clones and lacks some. The table has about 70,000 clones, just over 90% seen once; the top ten hold approximately 1.2%. The source was peripheral blood, collected in the third trimester of pregnancy. The receptors shown here come from a female donor with multiple sclerosis, enrolled in a pregnancy study.

This chain links TRBV13 with TRBJ2-7; 8 nucleotides line up with TRBD1. Germline V gene lookup returns CDR1 PRHDT and CDR2 FYEKMQ (reference sequence). The CDR3 sequence is 14 residues long. V lost 2 bases and J lost 5; bases outside the gene matches: 5. The DNA for the CDR3 is TGTGCCAGCAGCTTACAGGGGGCGCTCAACGAGCAGTACTTC. It translates to CASSLQGALNEQYF.

This clone was observed once. The chain employs TRBV2 and TRBJ2-1; 8 bases fit TRBD1. CDR3 length equals 13 residues. Germline V gives CDR1 SNHLY, CDR2 FYNNEI. J was trimmed by 6 bases and V by 6 bases; bases with no gene match: 4. CDR3 amino acids: CASRDRAGNEQFF. As DNA, the CDR3 is TGTGCCAGCAGGGACAGGGCGGGCAATGAGCAGTTCTTC.

The genes are TRBV28 and TRBJ2-7; TRBD2 aligns across 7 bases. This CDR3 has 16 residues. The V gene's germline CDR1 is MDHEN and CDR2 SYDVKM. V gave up 1 base and J gave up 1 base; unmatched junction bases: 7. CDR3 nucleotide sequence: TGTGCCAGCAGTTTATTTGGCCTAGCGGAGTCCTACGAGCAGTACTTC. This gives the protein CASSLFGLAESYEQYF.

This clone was picked up a small number of times. The V call is TRBV9, the J call TRBJ1-1; perhaps TRBD1 as D (6 bases). The CDR3 extends over 13 amino acids. V gave up 4 bases and J gave up 5 bases, with 12 bases separating them. The germline CDR1 and CDR2 sequences are SGDLS and YYNGEE. DNA for the CDR3: TGTGCCAGCAGCCCACAGGGAGGGACTGAAGCTTTCTTT. As protein: CASSPQGGTEAFF.

The chain uses TRBV7-3 and TRBJ2-1, with TRBD2 as a possible D gene (5 bases). Trimming pared 5 bases from V and 5 bases from J, leaving 10 bases between. Germline V CDR1 and CDR2: SGHTA, FQGTGA. The CDR3 length is 13 residues. The CDR3 spells CASSLGLNNEQFF. DNA for the CDR3: TGTGCCAGCAGCCTTGGACTTAACAATGAGCAGTTCTTC.

V usage is TRBV4-1 and J usage is TRBJ2-2; D is perhaps TRBD1 (5 bases). Between the trimmed V and J ends, which lost 0 bases and 1 base, there was a span of 12 bases. Germline-derived CDR1 and CDR2 are MGHRA and YSYEKL. This CDR3 has 17 residues. The CDR3 DNA sequence: TGCGCCAGCAGCCAAGATGTTTCGACAGTGAACACCGGGGAGCTGTTTTTT. It translates to CASSQDVSTVNTGELFF.

A remark on this clone: The junction shows a germline mismatch at one end, possibly a read error. The chain carries TRBV6-5 and TRBJ1-2; perhaps TRBD1 as D (6 bases). The CDR3 totals 15 residues. In germline, CDR1 is MNHEY, CDR2 SVGAGI. CDR3 nucleotide sequence: TGTGCCAGCAGTTACTATCGGACAGAGAACTATGGCTGCACCTTC. As protein: CASSYYRTENYGCTF.

The CDR3 nucleotides are TGTGCCAGCAGACAGCACTACGAGCAGTACTTC. It translates to CASRQHYEQYF. The genes are TRBV5-6 and TRBJ2-7; D gene unclear. Trimming removed 5 bases at V and 3 bases at J, with 6 bases between. Germline V gives CDR1 SGHDT, CDR2 YYEEEE. The CDR3 has 11 amino acids.

The J gene is TRBJ2-2, the V gene TRBV6-5, with 7 bases identical to TRBD1. V was clipped by 6 bases and J by 1 base; unmatched bases: 2. The V gene's germline CDR1 is MNHEY and CDR2 SVGAGI. There are 14 residues in the CDR3. DNA of the CDR3: TGTGCCAGCAGGAGGGACAGGAACACCGGGGAGCTGTTTTTT. Protein sequence: CASRRDRNTGELFF.

The chain recombines TRBV10-3 with TRBJ1-2; 8 positions match TRBD1. The V and J ends lost 5 bases and 5 bases, in that order; junction bases with no gene match: 10. This CDR3 has 15 amino acids. CDR1 and CDR2 from the germline V gene are ENHRY and SYGVKD. CDR3 loop: CAISLGQGAEYGYTF. The CDR3 DNA reads as TGTGCCATCAGTCTAGGCCAGGGGGCAGAATATGGCTACACCTTC.

The rearrangement joins TRBV7-7 to TRBJ2-2, with D possibly matching TRBD1 (6 bases). The length of the CDR3 is 15 residues. In germline, CDR1 is SSHAT, CDR2 FNYEAQ (reference sequence). Trimming left V 6 bases short and J 4 bases short, with 15 bases between. The CDR3 spells CASSPPGQSTGELFF. Here the CDR3 DNA reads TGTGCCAGCAGTCCGCCCGGACAGAGCACCGGGGAGCTGTTTTTT.

The chain carries TRBV18 and TRBJ2-3; TRBD2 might be the D (6 bases). The germline CDR1 and CDR2 sequences are KGHSH and LQKENI. Trimming pared 8 bases from V and 10 bases from J, leaving 25 bases between. The CDR3 sequence is 15 residues long. CDR3 sequence reads: CASQPGLGPSQAQYF. Here the CDR3 DNA reads TGTGCCAGCCAACCGGGACTGGGCCCTTCACAGGCGCAGTATTTT. Supplemented by reference TRBV18 and TRBJ2-3, the full variable domain reads NAGVMQNPRHLVRRRGQEARLRCSPMKGHSHVYWYRQLPEEGLKFMVYLQKENIIDESGMPKERFSAEFPKEGPSILRIQQVVRGDSAAYFCASQPGLGPSQAQYFGPGTRLTVL.

This rearrangement joins TRBV11-2 to TRBJ1-1; D is ambiguous. Trimming took off 1 base at V and 7 bases at J, with 13 bases between the two ends. The CDR3 spans 14 residues. Germline V CDR1 and CDR2: SGHAT, FQNNGV. The CDR3 sequence: CASSLGTRNGEAFF. In DNA form, the CDR3 reads TGTGCCAGCAGCTTAGGGACTCGAAACGGTGAAGCTTTCTTT.

This chain links TRBV29-1 with TRBJ1-1; perhaps TRBD1 as D (5 bases). V was cut by 7 bases and J by 5 bases, with 8 bases left in between. This CDR3 spans 10 amino acids. The germline gives CDR1 SQVTM, CDR2 ANQGSEA. CDR3 protein: CSARTTEAFF. The CDR3 region has the DNA TGCAGCGCCAGGACAACTGAAGCTTTCTTT.

The rearrangement joins TRBV18 to TRBJ2-7; 11 bases align to TRBD1. V shed 3 bases, J shed 4 bases, and the junction held 5 bases outside the gene matches. CDR3 size: 15 residues. Per the germline V gene, CDR1 is KGHSH and CDR2 is LQKENI. This CDR3 reads CASSPQGQGDYEQYF. As DNA, the CDR3 is TGTGCCAGCTCACCCCAGGGACAGGGGGATTACGAGCAGTACTTC.

The rearrangement joins TRBV13 to TRBJ1-4; D gene ambiguous. CDR1 is PRHDT and CDR2 is FYEKMQ in the germline V gene (reference sequence). Trimming stripped 2 bases from V and 8 bases from J, with 9 bases between. CDR3 length: 13 amino acids. In nucleotides, the CDR3 is TGTGCCAGCAGCTTATGGGAGGCCGAAAAACTGTTTTTT. Its protein is CASSLWEAEKLFF.

V and J are TRBV5-1 and TRBJ1-4; TRBD1 is a possible D gene (6 bases). From germline, CDR1 is SGHRS and CDR2 YFSETQ. V lost 0 bases to trimming and J lost 2 bases, with 8 bases between them. This CDR3 comprises 15 residues. CDR3 region: CASSLGGLTNEKLFF. As DNA, the CDR3 is TGCGCCAGCAGCTTGGGGGGGCTGACTAATGAAAAACTGTTTTTT.

The V gene is TRBV6-6, the J gene TRBJ2-3; 9 positions agree with TRBD2. The germline V gene encodes CDR1 MNHNY and CDR2 SVGAGI (reference sequence). The CDR3 runs to 16 residues. Trimming cost V 6 bases and J 0 bases; bases outside gene matches: 7. CDR3 sequence: CASRQTAGGSTDTQYF. CDR3 nucleotides: TGTGCCAGCAGACAGACAGCGGGAGGTAGCACAGATACGCAGTATTTT.

The CDR3 DNA reads as TGTGCCAGTAGTATTCTCGAGACCGGGGAGCTGTTTTTT. Translating it yields CASSILETGELFF. This sequence joins TRBV19 and TRBJ2-2; no reliable D call. The germline V gene has CDR1 LNHDA and CDR2 SQIVND (reference sequence). The CDR3 consists of 13 residues. V lost 3 bases, J lost 5 bases, and 7 bases lay in between.

This sequence joins TRBV10-2 and TRBJ2-2; D may be TRBD1 (6 bases). V lost 7 bases and J lost 4, with 13 bases in between. Germline CDR1 is WSHSY and CDR2 is SAAADI. The CDR3 is 14 amino acids. This chain's CDR3 is CASNRDTLTGELFF. The DNA of the CDR3 is TGCGCCAGCAACCGGGACACTCTCACCGGGGAGCTGTTTTTT.

V usage is TRBV5-4 and J usage is TRBJ2-7; TRBD1 aligns across 10 bases. Germline CDR1 and CDR2: SGHNT and YYREEE (reference sequence). The CDR3 has 15 residues. V lost 2 bases, J lost 5 bases, and 7 bases stayed unmatched. The CDR3 reads CASSFRDRGNHEQYF. The DNA of the CDR3 is TGTGCCAGCAGCTTCCGGGACAGGGGAAACCACGAGCAGTACTTC.

The chain uses TRBV27 and TRBJ2-7, with TRBD1 matching 7 bases. CDR3 length equals 13 residues. Per germline, CDR1 MNHEY and CDR2 SMNVEV (reference sequence). V lost 5 bases and J lost 0; bases outside the gene matches: 1. CDR3 nucleotide sequence: TGTGCCAGCAGTAGGACAGGCTCCTACGAGCAGTACTTC. It encodes CASSRTGSYEQYF.

V is TRBV18 and J is TRBJ2-1, with 7 positions matching TRBD2. Trimming cost V 2 bases and J 10 bases; bases outside gene matches: 11. The CDR3 sequence is 15 residues long. Looked up from germline, CDR1 is KGHSH and CDR2 is LQKENI. Here the CDR3 reads CASSPSSGVTTEQFF. CDR3 nucleotide sequence: TGTGCCAGCTCACCATCAAGCGGGGTAACGACGGAGCAGTTCTTC. Full variable domain (rest looked up from reference TRBV18 and TRBJ2-1): NAGVMQNPRHLVRRRGQEARLRCSPMKGHSHVYWYRQLPEEGLKFMVYLQKENIIDESGMPKERFSAEFPKEGPSILRIQQVVRGDSAAYFCASSPSSGVTTEQFFGPGTRLTVL.

The J gene is TRBJ1-5, the V gene TRBV19, with no clear D. Looked up from germline, CDR1 is LNHDA and CDR2 is SQIVND (reference sequence). The CDR3 sequence is 15 residues long. The germline V and J ends were trimmed by 0 bases and 3 bases, with 9 bases remaining between them. CDR3 amino acids: CASSIDRNLNQPQHF. The CDR3 DNA sequence: TGTGCCAGTAGTATAGACAGGAACCTCAATCAGCCCCAGCATTTT.

J is TRBJ1-5 and V is TRBV7-9, with D uncertain. From germline, CDR1 is SEHNR and CDR2 FQNEAQ (reference sequence). This CDR3 region has 15 residues. The V and J ends lost 5 bases and 2 bases respectively, with 13 bases between them. CDR3 sequence: CASSPGGSGNQPQHF. The CDR3 region has the DNA TGTGCCAGCAGCCCCGGAGGTTCGGGCAATCAGCCCCAGCATTTT. Variable domain in full (rest from reference TRBV7-9 and TRBJ1-5): DTGVSQNPRHKITKRGQNVTFRCDPISEHNRLYWYRQTLGQGPEFLTYFQNEAQLEKSRLLSDRFSAERPKGSFSTLEIQRTEQGDSAMYLCASSPGGSGNQPQHFGDGTRLSIL.

The chain links TRBV2 to TRBJ2-5; 7 bases align to TRBD2. V was pared by 6 bases and J by 2 bases, with 3 bases of the junction left unmatched. The germline V gene has CDR1 SNHLY and CDR2 FYNNEI. This CDR3 spans 13 amino acids. The CDR3 loop is CASRLAAQETQYF. For the CDR3, the DNA is TGTGCCAGCAGGCTAGCGGCACAAGAGACCCAGTACTTC.

The chain carries TRBV19 and TRBJ2-1; no firm D call. Trimming removed 10 bases at V and 2 bases at J, with 15 bases between. Germline loops: CDR1 LNHDA, CDR2 SQIVND (reference sequence). CDR3 size: 14 residues. The CDR3 DNA reads as TGTGCCACCAGTGGCTGGAGAACCTACAATGAGCAGTTCTTC. Protein product: CATSGWRTYNEQFF.

V is TRBV7-2 and J is TRBJ2-1; no reliable D call. Germline CDR1 is SGHTA and CDR2 is FQGNSA. The ends were cut back, 1 base at V and 2 bases at J, with 3 bases in the middle. The CDR3 runs to 13 residues. CDR3 nucleotides: TGTGCCAGCAGCTTAGAGCCCTACAATGAGCAGTTCTTC. It codes for CASSLEPYNEQFF.

The CDR3 DNA sequence: TGTGCCAGTAGTAGCAACCGGGACAGGGGGCTGGATGAGCAGTTCTTC. Translation: CASSSNRDRGLDEQFF. The rearrangement joins TRBV19 to TRBJ2-1; 12 bases map to TRBD1. Trimming removed 4 bases from V and 8 bases from J; junction bases left unmatched: 9. CDR1 is LNHDA and CDR2 is SQIVND in the germline V gene (reference sequence). This CDR3 has 16 amino acids.